Presented here are 9 T cell receptor beta chains from one specimen sequenced in a study. TCRdb called the RT-PCR reads again in MiXCR, with one record for every CDR3 protein. Found here are more than 550,000 distinct CDR3 sequences, approximately 15% of them singletons; the top ten hold 3.6%. The sequencing input was memory CD4+ T cells from blood. These receptors were obtained from a female donor in good health, serving as a healthy control.

The chain joins TRBV18 to TRBJ1-1; D is undetermined. The CDR3 runs to 15 residues. Deletions cut 6 bases from V and 1 base from J, with 15 bases between. Germline assignment: CDR1 KGHSH and CDR2 LQKENI. The DNA of the CDR3 is TGTGCCAGCTCCGAGCCGCCGGGGAGGAACACTGAAGCTTTCTTT. It codes for CASSEPPGRNTEAFF.

The chain combines TRBV3-1 with TRBJ1-2, with D unclear. Deletions cut 1 base from V and 8 bases from J, with 11 bases between. This CDR3 comprises 13 residues. CDR1 and CDR2 (germline): LGHDT, YNNKEL (reference sequence). CDR3 nucleotide sequence: TGTGCCAGCAGCCAAGGAGGCCTGAGCGGCTACACCTTC. It yields the protein CASSQGGLSGYTF.

This chain uses TRBV28 with TRBJ2-7; D unclear. This CDR3 comprises 16 residues. The V end lost 4 bases, the J end lost 1 base, and 17 bases lay between the germline ends. In germline, CDR1 is MDHEN, CDR2 SYDVKM. In DNA form, the CDR3 reads TGTGCCAGCAGTTCCTGGAAGTTCGGTCGGTCCTACGAGCAGTACTTC. Translated, it gives CASSSWKFGRSYEQYF.

J is TRBJ2-3 and V is TRBV6-5, with 8 bases matching TRBD2. Germline CDR1 reads MNHEY; CDR2 reads SVGAGI. The CDR3 spans 16 residues. J was trimmed by 4 bases and V by 2 bases; bases with no gene match: 8. The CDR3 DNA is TGTGCCAGCAGTTACGTTTCGGGGGGGCATTCAGATACGCAGTATTTT. It translates to CASSYVSGGHSDTQYF.

V is TRBV12-3 or TRBV12-4 and J is TRBJ2-1, with 11 bases matching TRBD1. The CDR3 totals 15 residues. Losses at the gene ends were 6 bases for V and 6 bases for J; bases not matched to a gene: 7. Here the CDR3 reads CASRPGTGGVNEQFF. The DNA for the CDR3 is TGTGCCAGCAGACCCGGGACAGGGGGAGTCAATGAGCAGTTCTTC.

The V gene is TRBV5-1, the J gene TRBJ2-5; no clear D. V was shortened by 0 bases and J by 4 bases, with 7 bases between the two germline ends. The CDR3 is made up of 13 amino acids. CDR1 and CDR2 (germline): SGHRS, YFSETQ. As DNA, the CDR3 is TGCGCCAGCAGCTTGGAACTAAGAGAGACCCAGTACTTC. It codes for CASSLELRETQYF.

A remark on this clonotype: This may be a read error: a much more frequent sequence differs by one nucleotide. This is likely a read error, given that the CDR3 carries no conserved phenylalanine or tryptophan at its end. The chain recombines TRBV20-1 with TRBJ2-1; D is unresolved. Germline V gene lookup returns CDR1 DFQATT and CDR2 SNEGSKA (reference sequence). The CDR3 contains 11 residues. V was trimmed by 3 bases and J by 9 bases, leaving 9 bases between them. The CDR3, as DNA: TGCAGTGCTAGTAGGGCGGTTGAGCAGTTCTTG. This sequence encodes CSASRAVEQFL.

This clonotype was found a few times. V is TRBV29-1 and J is TRBJ1-1; the D gene is possibly TRBD1 (5 bases). Germline CDR1 SQVTM, CDR2 ANQGSEA. V lost 4 bases to trimming and J lost 3 bases, with 9 bases between them. The CDR3 spans 12 residues. The CDR3 here is CSVGGHYTEAFF. Here the CDR3 DNA reads TGCAGCGTTGGGGGCCATTACACTGAAGCTTTCTTT.

The V and J genes are TRBV6-6 and TRBJ2-1; 9 nucleotides line up with TRBD2. The CDR3 has 15 residues. Trimming took 3 bases from V and 8 from J; bases not matched to a gene: 8. Germline V gene lookup returns CDR1 MNHNY and CDR2 SVGAGI (reference sequence). The CDR3 protein is CASSYGGGAGYEQFF. The CDR3 DNA sequence: TGTGCCAGCAGTTATGGCGGGGGGGCCGGGTATGAGCAGTTCTTC.